One sample yielded the 17 T cell receptor beta chains listed below, sequenced in a study of T cells in Graves' hyperthyroidism and ophthalmopathy. RNA transcripts served as the template for amplifying TCR beta CDR3 regions. An initial round of RT-PCR targeting the TCR CDR3 relied on the HTBI primer set. TCRdb called the multiplex PCR reads again in MiXCR, with one record for every CDR3 protein. The sample holds about 520,000 distinct CDR3 sequences, around 22% seen once. The material sequenced was blood. Receptors were obtained from a woman aged 25 to 39 with Graves' ophthalmopathy.

This clonotype appeared many times. This sequence joins TRBV12-3 or TRBV12-4 and TRBJ1-1; 7 nucleotides match TRBD1. This CDR3 region has 12 residues. The J segment lost 8 bases and the V segment lost 5 bases, leaving 5 bases of the junction unmatched. CDR3 amino acids: CASSRQGWEAFF. The CDR3 nucleotides are TGTGCCAGCAGTAGACAGGGTTGGGAAGCTTTCTTT.

V is TRBV19 and J is TRBJ2-5; D remains ambiguous. Germline CDR1 LNHDA, CDR2 SQIVND (reference sequence). Between the trimmed V and J ends, which lost 5 bases and 2 bases, there was a span of 12 bases. The CDR3 spans 14 residues. CDR3 loop: CASSPQATQETQYF. Here the CDR3 DNA reads TGTGCCAGTAGTCCTCAGGCGACTCAAGAGACCCAGTACTTC.

J is TRBJ2-4 and V is TRBV18, with 7 bases aligning to TRBD1. The CDR3 has 17 amino acids. V dropped 3 bases and J dropped 2; count of bases not matched to a gene: 10. Germline V gene lookup returns CDR1 KGHSH and CDR2 LQKENI. The CDR3 protein is CASSPTTGPESKNIQYF. As DNA, the CDR3 is TGTGCCAGCTCACCGACGACAGGGCCCGAGTCCAAAAACATTCAGTACTTC.

This clonotype was seen ten or more times. The rearrangement uses TRBV20-1 and TRBJ1-5; D is unclear. Trimming removed 3 bases at V and 5 bases at J, with 8 bases between. The CDR3 has 12 residues. Germline CDR1 is DFQATT and CDR2 is SNEGSKA (reference sequence). CDR3 sequence (DNA): TGCAGTGCTAGTTCGGGTCATCAGCCCCAGCATTTT. Protein sequence: CSASSGHQPQHF.

This clonotype was detected a few times. A single base separates this from a much larger clone, so it may be a read error. The final CDR3 position lacks the conserved phenylalanine or tryptophan, pointing to a likely read error. The V and J genes are TRBV25-1 and TRBJ2-5; 7 positions agree with TRBD1. V lost 0 bases and J lost 2; bases outside the gene matches: 3. The CDR3 contains 15 residues. Germline V CDR1 and CDR2: MGHDK, SYGVNS. CDR3 loop: CASSEYRGPQETQYL. CDR3 nucleotides: TGTGCCAGCAGTGAATATAGGGGGCCTCAAGAGACCCAGTACCTC.

The rearrangement links TRBV28 to TRBJ1-1; 9 positions agree with TRBD1. The CDR3 has 13 residues. CDR1 is MDHEN, CDR2 SYDVKM, per germline. After removal of 10 bases from V and 1 base from J, the junction contained 4 bases not matched to a gene. CDR3 coding DNA: TGTGCCACCGGGACAGGGTCGAACACTGAAGCTTTCTTT. Translating it yields CATGTGSNTEAFF.

This clonotype was recorded at least ten times. The rearrangement joins TRBV10-3 to TRBJ1-1; no clear D gene. CDR1 is ENHRY and CDR2 is SYGVKD in the germline V gene. The CDR3 is 16 residues long. V was trimmed by 1 base and J by 4 bases, leaving 16 bases between them. The DNA for the CDR3 is TGTGCCATCAGTGAGTTCGCAGGACGGGATGGCACTGAAGCTTTCTTT. Translating gives CAISEFAGRDGTEAFF.

This clonotype came up many times. The chain uses TRBV29-1 and TRBJ1-1, with D perhaps TRBD1 (5 bases). The CDR3 consists of 11 residues. Germline values: CDR1 SQVTM, CDR2 ANQGSEA. V was pared by 5 bases and J by 4 bases, with 8 bases between. In nucleotides, the CDR3 is TGCAGCGTTTGGGACGGCACTGAAGCTTTCTTT. Translating it yields CSVWDGTEAFF.

This clonotype was counted ten times or more. This chain connects TRBV7-8 to TRBJ2-4, with D possibly TRBD1 on 6 matching bases. Per germline, CDR1 SGHVS and CDR2 FQNEAQ. V lost 5 bases to trimming and J lost 7 bases, with 15 bases between them. This CDR3 is 14 amino acids long. This chain's CDR3 is CASSLPAGDNIQYF. CDR3 coding DNA: TGTGCCAGCAGCCTCCCGGCAGGGGATAACATTCAGTACTTC.

This chain links TRBV28 with TRBJ2-5, with 11 bases fitting TRBD2. The CDR3 length is 15 residues. V lost 6 bases to trimming and J lost 2 bases; unmatched junction nucleotides: 5. Germline loops: CDR1 MDHEN, CDR2 SYDVKM. The chain's CDR3 is CASRSLAGEQETQYF. CDR3 bases: TGTGCCAGCAGGTCACTAGCGGGGGAACAAGAGACCCAGTACTTC.

The genes are TRBV6-1 and TRBJ2-7, with 8 bases identical to TRBD1. The CDR3 sequence is 15 residues long. Germline CDR1 is MNHNS and CDR2 is SASEGT. V shed 4 bases and J 0 bases; nucleotides not matched to a gene: 5. The CDR3 sequence is CASSGTGLSSYEQYF. The CDR3, as DNA: TGTGCCAGCAGTGGGACAGGGTTGAGCTCCTACGAGCAGTACTTC.

In its sample, this clonotype was seen many times. The chain couples TRBV6-2 or TRBV6-3 to TRBJ2-2, with D perhaps TRBD1 or TRBD2 (6 bases each). The V end lost 6 bases, the J end lost 1 base, and 18 bases lay between the germline ends. The CDR3 is 17 residues long. Germline V lookup: CDR1 MNHEY, CDR2 SVGEGT. The CDR3 sequence: CASRPGLRTENTGELFF. For the CDR3, the DNA is TGTGCCAGCAGGCCGGGACTCAGGACAGAGAACACCGGGGAGCTGTTTTTT.

This clonotype occurred many times. The chain recombines TRBV19 with TRBJ1-5, with unresolved D. Germline values: CDR1 LNHDA, CDR2 SQIVND (reference sequence). There are 15 residues in the CDR3. With 0 bases removed from V and 7 bases from J, the gap between germline ends came to 13 bases. CDR3 sequence reads: CASSIDRDGGQPQHF. The CDR3 DNA sequence: TGTGCCAGTAGTATAGATCGAGACGGCGGACAGCCCCAGCATTTT.

This clonotype was seen repeatedly, ten times or more. The rearrangement joins TRBV28 to TRBJ1-3; unclear D gene. The CDR3 length is 14 residues. V was trimmed by 3 bases and J by 4 bases, leaving 10 bases between them. The germline V gene has CDR1 MDHEN and CDR2 SYDVKM. The CDR3 is CASSFTGRGNTIYF. CDR3 coding DNA: TGTGCCAGCAGTTTTACGGGGAGGGGAAACACCATATATTTT.

The chain carries TRBV28 and TRBJ1-5; D perhaps matches TRBD1 (5 bases). V was pared by 5 bases and J by 6 bases, with 20 bases between. Germline V gene sequence: CDR1 MDHEN, CDR2 SYDVKM. CDR3 length: 16 residues. CDR3 amino acids: CASSPRPDGGIQPQHF. The CDR3, as DNA: TGTGCCAGCAGTCCCCGACCAGACGGGGGAATTCAGCCCCAGCATTTT.

This clonotype was detected ten times or more. The CDR3 DNA is TGCAGCGTTGCCCGACAGTCCCAAGAGACCCAGTACTTC. This sequence encodes CSVARQSQETQYF. The chain employs TRBV29-1 and TRBJ2-5; a possible D gene is TRBD1 (5 bases). Germline assignment: CDR1 SQVTM and CDR2 ANQGSEA. There are 13 residues in the CDR3. The ends were cut back, 4 bases at V and 1 base at J, with 10 bases in the middle.

The V and J genes are TRBV28 and TRBJ2-5; tentatively, D is TRBD1 (6 bases). V was shortened by 1 base and J by 3 bases, with 36 bases between the two germline ends. The germline V gene encodes CDR1 MDHEN and CDR2 SYDVKM. The CDR3 loop spans 23 amino acids. The CDR3 is CASSLLFVGAYRDEMGTEETQYF. As DNA, the CDR3 is TGTGCCAGCAGTTTATTGTTTGTCGGTGCGTACAGGGATGAAATGGGCACAGAAGAGACCCAGTACTTC.